This entry lists 28 T cell receptor beta chains sequenced from one sample in a study of cytomegalovirus exposure and HLA in healthy donors. Profiled with immunoSEQ multiplex PCR; TCRdb holds only in-frame clones, not every one. The sample holds about 110,000 clones; approximately 89% are singletons and the top ten take 1.5% to 2%. The sample consisted of PBMCs. The receptors were gathered from a woman younger than 30 in good health and CMV-seronegative.

The gene calls are TRBV5-1 and TRBJ1-1; 10 bases fit TRBD1. The V gene's germline CDR1 is SGHRS and CDR2 YFSETQ. Trimming took 4 bases from V and 2 from J; bases not matched to a gene: 8. CDR3 length: 16 residues. DNA of the CDR3: TGCGCCAGCAGCCCCGAGACAGGGGGCGCAAACACTGAAGCTTTCTTT. It specifies CASSPETGGANTEAFF. The complete variable domain, with remaining parts taken from reference TRBV5-1 and TRBJ1-1, reads KAGVTQTPRYLIKTRGQQVTLSCSPISGHRSVSWYQQTPGQGLQFLFEYFSETQRNKGNFPGRFSGRQFSNSRSEMNVSTLELGDSALYLCASSPETGGANTEAFFGQGTRLTVV.

This clone was seen more than once but under ten times. J is TRBJ1-2 and V is TRBV7-2; TRBD1 matches at 7 bases. V lost 2 bases and J lost 6; bases outside the gene matches: 6. CDR3 length equals 14 residues. Germline loops: CDR1 SGHTA, CDR2 FQGNSA. The CDR3: CASSLSTGDNGYTF. Written as DNA, the CDR3 is TGTGCCAGCAGCTTATCAACAGGGGATAATGGCTACACCTTC.

V usage is TRBV4-1 and J usage is TRBJ1-1, with a weak D call TRBD1 (6 bases). The CDR3 is 18 residues long. The V end lost 4 bases, the J end lost 1 base, and 22 bases lay between the germline ends. In germline, CDR1 is MGHRA, CDR2 YSYEKL. CDR3: CASSLLIGRGRSNTEAFF. CDR3 nucleotide sequence: TGCGCCAGCAGCCTTCTTATAGGCAGGGGCCGATCGAACACTGAAGCTTTCTTT.

J is TRBJ2-1 and V is TRBV13; 9 positions agree with TRBD2. CDR1 PRHDT and CDR2 FYEKMQ come from the germline V gene (reference sequence). The junction had 15 bases not matched to a gene; V was cut back by 5 bases and J by 4 bases. CDR3 length: 18 residues. The CDR3 region has the DNA TGTGCCAGCAGCCGAACCACAAGGGGGACTAGCATATACAATGAGCAGTTCTTC. It specifies CASSRTTRGTSIYNEQFF.

The genes are TRBV13 and TRBJ1-2; TRBD1 might be the D (5 bases). Germline CDR1 and CDR2: PRHDT and FYEKMQ (reference sequence). The V end was cut by 5 bases, the J end by 6 bases, with 19 bases between. The CDR3 covers 15 residues. The chain's CDR3 is CASSPLTGGGDGYTF. CDR3 nucleotide sequence: TGTGCCAGCAGCCCCCTCACCGGGGGAGGCGATGGCTACACCTTC. The whole variable domain, filled in from reference TRBV13 and TRBJ1-2, reads AAGVIQSPRHLIKEKRETATLKCYPIPRHDTVYWYQQGPGQDPQFLISFYEKMQSDKGSIPDRFSAQQFSDYHSELNMSSLELGDSALYFCASSPLTGGGDGYTFGSGTRLTVV.

The chain couples TRBV29-1 to TRBJ1-6; D gene uncertain. This CDR3 comprises 14 residues. Trimming removed 4 bases at V and 8 bases at J, with 15 bases between. Germline V gene data show CDR1 as SQVTM and CDR2 as ANQGSEA. The CDR3 here is CSVGASPVDSPLHF. The CDR3 coding sequence is TGCAGCGTTGGGGCCTCACCGGTCGATTCACCCCTCCACTTT.

J is TRBJ1-1 and V is TRBV11-2; possibly TRBD1 for D (5 bases). Germline CDR1 reads SGHAT; CDR2 reads FQNNGV. The CDR3 is made up of 14 amino acids. V was trimmed by 5 bases and J by 0 bases, leaving 10 bases between them. CDR3 coding DNA: TGTGCCAGCAGCCCAGGGAGGCTGAACACTGAAGCTTTCTTT. This encodes CASSPGRLNTEAFF.

This clone showed up just a few times. The chain couples TRBV27 to TRBJ2-1; no clear D. The CDR3 consists of 15 residues. The V gene lost 2 bases and the J gene lost 6 bases, with 14 bases spanning the gap. Germline lookup yields CDR1 MNHEY and CDR2 SMNVEV (reference sequence). The CDR3 loop reads CASSLNGLASNEQFF. In DNA form, the CDR3 reads TGTGCCAGCAGTTTAAACGGTCTTGCGTCCAATGAGCAGTTCTTC.

The genes are TRBV19 and TRBJ1-5; D may be TRBD1 (6 bases). The CDR3 sequence is 13 residues long. Trimming removed 4 bases from V and 6 bases from J, with 10 bases in between. The germline gives CDR1 LNHDA, CDR2 SQIVND (reference sequence). CDR3 loop: CASSTGAAQPQHF. CDR3 nucleotides: TGTGCCAGTAGTACAGGGGCGGCTCAGCCCCAGCATTTT.

This chain uses TRBV6-6 with TRBJ2-3; D is unclear. The CDR3 loop spans 11 amino acids. V gave up 5 bases and J gave up 6 bases, with 6 bases separating them. Looked up from germline, CDR1 is MNHNY and CDR2 is SVGAGI (reference sequence). Written as DNA, the CDR3 is TGTGCCAGCAGTACGAGGGATACGCAGTATTTT. This gives the protein CASSTRDTQYF.

This chain joins TRBV28 and TRBJ2-7; TRBD1 aligns across 8 bases. Per the germline V gene, CDR1 is MDHEN and CDR2 is SYDVKM. Germline trimming cut 1 base from V and 0 bases from J; bases unmatched to any gene: 5. This CDR3 region has 16 residues. In DNA, the CDR3 is TGTGCCAGCAGTTTATCCTGGACAGGGATCTCCTACGAGCAGTACTTC. The encoded protein is CASSLSWTGISYEQYF.

The chain employs TRBV4-1 and TRBJ2-1, with D hard to call. The germline V gene has CDR1 MGHRA and CDR2 YSYEKL. The germline V and J ends were trimmed by 1 base and 9 bases, with 10 bases remaining between them. The CDR3 runs 13 residues. CDR3 region: CASSQVSESEQFF. DNA of the CDR3: TGCGCCAGCAGCCAAGTCAGTGAAAGTGAGCAGTTCTTC.

The V call is TRBV28, the J call TRBJ2-1, with TRBD2 matching over 8 bases. CDR3 length: 16 residues. J was trimmed by 4 bases and V by 2 bases; bases with no gene match: 7. Germline CDR1 and CDR2: MDHEN and SYDVKM. Here the CDR3 DNA reads TGTGCCAGCAGTTTAGCGGGAGGTTCTTTTTACAATGAGCAGTTCTTC. This encodes CASSLAGGSFYNEQFF.

About this clone itself: The identical CDR3 is also encoded by other nucleotide sequences in the sample. The rearrangement joins TRBV5-1 to TRBJ2-5, with unresolved D. This CDR3 has 11 residues. V was trimmed by 0 bases and J by 5 bases, leaving 2 bases between them. The germline CDR1 and CDR2 sequences are SGHRS and YFSETQ. In DNA, the CDR3 is TGCGCCAGCAGCTTGGCGGAGACCCAGTACTTC. Its protein product is CASSLAETQYF.

The rearrangement uses TRBV6-5 and TRBJ2-3, with TRBD1 as a possible D gene (5 bases). This CDR3 contains 15 residues. CDR1 is MNHEY, CDR2 SVGAGI, per germline. Trimming took 0 bases from V and 2 from J, leaving 9 bases between them. In DNA, the CDR3 is TGTGCCAGCAGTTACTCGACACAGGCCACAGATACGCAGTATTTT. Protein product: CASSYSTQATDTQYF.

This chain uses TRBV19 with TRBJ2-1; 10 bases fit TRBD2. With 4 bases clipped from V and 0 bases from J, the junction kept 15 bases outside the gene matches. The length of the CDR3 is 20 residues. Germline values: CDR1 LNHDA, CDR2 SQIVND (reference sequence). CDR3 sequence reads: CASSTMDQREGESSYNEQFF. The DNA of the CDR3 is TGTGCCAGTAGTACTATGGATCAGCGGGAGGGGGAAAGCTCCTACAATGAGCAGTTCTTC.

This chain connects TRBV10-2 to TRBJ2-1, with a weak D call TRBD2 (5 bases). CDR1 and CDR2 (germline): WSHSY, SAAADI. Trimming took 4 bases from V and 8 from J, leaving 9 bases between them. The CDR3 consists of 12 residues. DNA for the CDR3: TGCGCCAGCAGTGGAGGGAGCGATGAGCAGTTCTTC. This sequence encodes CASSGGSDEQFF.

The gene calls are TRBV27 and TRBJ2-1, with 9 bases fitting TRBD2. Germline assignment: CDR1 MNHEY and CDR2 SMNVEV (reference sequence). The CDR3 runs 17 residues. The ends lost 5 bases at V and 2 bases at J; junction bases unmatched: 10. CDR3 residues: CASSGGLAGPTYNEQFF. The CDR3 DNA reads TGTGCCAGCAGTGGCGGGCTAGCGGGACCGACCTACAATGAGCAGTTCTTC.

The chain joins TRBV2 to TRBJ1-1; no clear D gene. V was pared by 0 bases and J by 3 bases, with 17 bases between. Germline V gives CDR1 SNHLY, CDR2 FYNNEI. This CDR3 is 17 amino acids long. The chain's CDR3 is CASSEAGPGGPHTEAFF. CDR3 sequence (DNA): TGTGCCAGCAGTGAAGCGGGTCCAGGAGGGCCGCACACTGAAGCTTTCTTT.

This chain links TRBV6-5 with TRBJ2-2; no definite D call. V was clipped by 6 bases and J by 5 bases, with 7 bases between them. Germline V gene lookup returns CDR1 MNHEY and CDR2 SVGAGI. The CDR3 has 12 amino acids. This CDR3 reads CASSPMTGELFF. The DNA for the CDR3 is TGTGCCAGCAGCCCTATGACCGGGGAGCTGTTTTTT.

The J gene is TRBJ1-5, the V gene TRBV6-5, with TRBD1 identical over 9 bases. CDR3 length: 14 amino acids. Germline assignment: CDR1 MNHEY and CDR2 SVGAGI. V shed 3 bases, J shed 8 bases, and the junction held 5 bases outside the gene matches. The DNA for the CDR3 is TGTGCCAGCAGTTATCGACAGGGGGTTAAGCCCCAGCATTTT. It is translated as CASSYRQGVKPQHF.

J is TRBJ1-4 and V is TRBV6-5; the D is unclear. Trimming cost V 4 bases and J 1 base, with 13 bases left between them. The CDR3 sequence is 16 residues long. CDR1 is MNHEY, CDR2 SVGAGI, per germline. The CDR3 DNA reads TGTGCCAGCAGTTTTGGGCCCACAATAACTAATGAAAAACTGTTTTTT. Its protein product is CASSFGPTITNEKLFF.

The CDR3 is CASSLGGLAGVSEQYF. The CDR3 DNA sequence: TGTGCCAGCAGCTTAGGAGGGCTAGCGGGAGTATCCGAGCAGTACTTC. The chain is built from TRBV7-2 and TRBJ2-7, with TRBD2 identical over 10 bases. Losses at the gene ends were 1 base for V and 6 bases for J; bases not matched to a gene: 9. The germline V gene has CDR1 SGHTA and CDR2 FQGNSA. The CDR3 spans 16 residues.

The chain couples TRBV2 to TRBJ2-2; 9 nucleotides line up with TRBD1. J was trimmed by 6 bases and V by 5 bases; bases with no gene match: 7. There are 15 residues in the CDR3. Germline lookup yields CDR1 SNHLY and CDR2 FYNNEI. The CDR3: CASSSLTGGAGELFF. CDR3 bases: TGTGCCAGCAGTTCCTTGACAGGGGGTGCCGGGGAGCTGTTTTTT.

The chain is built from TRBV9 and TRBJ2-2; D unresolved. V lost 0 bases and J 3 bases, leaving 3 bases between the germline ends. This CDR3 has 13 amino acids. Germline lookup yields CDR1 SGDLS and CDR2 YYNGEE. The CDR3 is CASSVAYTGELFF. CDR3 coding DNA: TGTGCCAGCAGCGTAGCCTACACCGGGGAGCTGTTTTTT.

The V and J genes are TRBV7-9 and TRBJ1-6; 8 positions agree with TRBD1. V shed 5 bases and J 9 bases; nucleotides not matched to a gene: 18. CDR3 length equals 18 residues. Per germline, CDR1 SEHNR and CDR2 FQNEAQ (reference sequence). The CDR3 here is CASSPPLGQGLPGSPLHF. DNA for the CDR3: TGTGCCAGCAGCCCACCCCTAGGACAGGGACTACCCGGTTCACCCCTCCACTTT.

CDR3 amino acids: CASSSDGGTYEQYF. CDR3 coding DNA: TGTGCCAGCAGCTCGGACGGAGGAACCTACGAGCAGTACTTC. The chain links TRBV7-6 to TRBJ2-7; a possible D gene is TRBD2 (5 bases). The V gene lost 4 bases and the J gene lost 2 bases, with 12 bases spanning the gap. CDR3 length equals 14 residues. Germline V gene lookup returns CDR1 SGHVS and CDR2 FNYEAQ.

The chain is built from TRBV5-4 and TRBJ2-7; 9 bases are shared with TRBD2. Germline CDR1 and CDR2: SGHNT and YYREEE (reference sequence). The junction had 11 bases not matched to a gene; V was cut back by 7 bases and J by 6 bases. The CDR3 sequence is 14 residues long. For the CDR3, the DNA is TGTGCCAGCCCAGCCCTAGCGGGACCCACCGAGCAGTACTTC. Its translation is CASPALAGPTEQYF. Supplemented by reference TRBV5-4 and TRBJ2-7, the full variable domain reads ETGVTQSPTHLIKTRGQQVTLRCSSQSGHNTVSWYQQALGQGPQFIFQYYREEENGRGNFPPRFSGLQFPNYSSELNVNALELDDSALYLCASPALAGPTEQYFGPGTRLTVT.